This T cell receptor beta chain came from a study of post-analysis software for immune sequencing data. General observations from the study: Controls had lower frequencies than patients of about 5 TRBV segments, which included TRBV5-6, TRBV5-1 and TRBV20-1.

Unique molecular identifiers were present in the TCR beta cDNA libraries. TCRdb processed the PCR reads anew with MiXCR; each CDR3 protein has one entry. The sample shows approximately 690,000 distinct CDR3 sequences, 55% to 60% of them seen only once. As for this clonotype: Its antigen is unidentified.

Germline CDR1 WSHSY, CDR2 SAAADI. V was clipped by 4 bases and J by 4 bases; unmatched bases: 6. There are 15 residues in the CDR3. The receptor's source is a girl aged 2 to 9 with multiple sclerosis. This chain connects TRBV10-2 to TRBJ2-5; 10 bases agree with TRBD2. Sequences were obtained from blood. The CDR3, as DNA: TGCGCCAGCAGTGGGGCAGCGGGAGGGGGAGAGACCCAGTACTTC. The encoded protein is CASSGAAGGGETQYF.